This T cell receptor beta chain emerged from a study of cytomegalovirus exposure and HLA in healthy donors. Between the trimmed V and J ends, which lost 4 bases and 3 bases, there was a span of 13 bases. The CDR3 covers 14 residues. Germline V gene lookup returns CDR1 SGHNT and CDR2 YYREEE (reference sequence). Researchers ran the PCR with 60 Vbeta and 13 Jbeta primers. The table came from immunoSEQ multiplex PCR; TCRdb's copy has only in-frame clones and leaves some out. In the table there are roughly 200,000 clones, 70% to 90% of which are singletons. This clonotype was obtained from a young woman in good health and CMV-seronegative. The V call is TRBV5-4, the J call TRBJ2-5; TRBD1 is a possible D gene (6 bases). The sample consisted of PBMCs. The CDR3 bases are TGTGCCAGCAGCGCTTCCGGGACAAAAGAGACCCAGTACTTC. It yields the protein CASSASGTKETQYF.